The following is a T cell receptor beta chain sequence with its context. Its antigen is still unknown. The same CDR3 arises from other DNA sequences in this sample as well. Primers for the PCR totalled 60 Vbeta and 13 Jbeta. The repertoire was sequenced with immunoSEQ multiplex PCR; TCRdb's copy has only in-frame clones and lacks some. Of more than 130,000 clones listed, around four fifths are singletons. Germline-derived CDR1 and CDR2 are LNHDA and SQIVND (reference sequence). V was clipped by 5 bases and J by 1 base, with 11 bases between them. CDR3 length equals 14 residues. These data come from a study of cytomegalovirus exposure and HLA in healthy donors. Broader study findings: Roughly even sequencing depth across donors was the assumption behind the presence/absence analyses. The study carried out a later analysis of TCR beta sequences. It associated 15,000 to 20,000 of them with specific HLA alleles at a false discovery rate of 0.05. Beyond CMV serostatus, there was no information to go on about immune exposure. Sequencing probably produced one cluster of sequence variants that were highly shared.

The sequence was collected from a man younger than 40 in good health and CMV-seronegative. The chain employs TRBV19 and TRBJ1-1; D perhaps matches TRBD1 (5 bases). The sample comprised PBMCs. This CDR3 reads CASSWGVTNTEAFF. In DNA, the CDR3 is TGTGCCAGTAGTTGGGGGGTAACGAACACTGAAGCTTTCTTT.